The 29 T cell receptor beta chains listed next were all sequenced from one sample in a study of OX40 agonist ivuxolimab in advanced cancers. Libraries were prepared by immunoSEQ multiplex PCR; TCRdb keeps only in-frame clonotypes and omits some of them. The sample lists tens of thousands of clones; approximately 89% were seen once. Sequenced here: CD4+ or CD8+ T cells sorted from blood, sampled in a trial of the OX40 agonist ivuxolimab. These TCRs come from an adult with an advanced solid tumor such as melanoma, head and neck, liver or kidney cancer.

DNA for the CDR3: TGTGCCAGCAGTTACGGGGCGGGGGGGTTTACAGATACGCAGTATTTT. Its translation: CASSYGAGGFTDTQYF. This chain uses TRBV6-6 with TRBJ2-3; 9 nucleotides agree with TRBD2. The CDR3 length is 16 residues. J lost 3 bases, V lost 2 bases, and 6 bases had no gene match. CDR1 is MNHNY, CDR2 SVGAGI, per germline (reference sequence).

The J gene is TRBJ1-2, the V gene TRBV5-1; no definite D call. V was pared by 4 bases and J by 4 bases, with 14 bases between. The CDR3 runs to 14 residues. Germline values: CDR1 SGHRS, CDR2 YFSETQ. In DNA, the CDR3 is TGCGCCAGCAGCCCCTCGGAGGGAACCTATGGCTACACCTTC. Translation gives CASSPSEGTYGYTF.

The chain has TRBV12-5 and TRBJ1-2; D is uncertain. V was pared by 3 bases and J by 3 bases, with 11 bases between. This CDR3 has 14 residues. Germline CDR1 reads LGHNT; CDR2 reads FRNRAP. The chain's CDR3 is CASGFDLGDYGYTF. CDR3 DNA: TGTGCTAGTGGTTTCGACCTCGGGGACTATGGCTACACCTTC.

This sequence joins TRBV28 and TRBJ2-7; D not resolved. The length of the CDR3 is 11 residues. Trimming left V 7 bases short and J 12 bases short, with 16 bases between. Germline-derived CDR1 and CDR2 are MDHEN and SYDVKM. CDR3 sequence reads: CASMGDRWLYF. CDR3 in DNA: TGTGCCAGCATGGGCGATCGGTGGTTGTACTTC.

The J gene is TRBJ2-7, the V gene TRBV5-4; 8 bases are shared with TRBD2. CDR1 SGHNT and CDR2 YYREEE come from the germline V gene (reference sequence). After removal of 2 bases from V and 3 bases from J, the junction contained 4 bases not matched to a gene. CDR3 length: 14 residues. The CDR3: CASSFVTSGYEQYF. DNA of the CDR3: TGTGCCAGCAGCTTTGTTACTAGCGGCTACGAGCAGTACTTC.

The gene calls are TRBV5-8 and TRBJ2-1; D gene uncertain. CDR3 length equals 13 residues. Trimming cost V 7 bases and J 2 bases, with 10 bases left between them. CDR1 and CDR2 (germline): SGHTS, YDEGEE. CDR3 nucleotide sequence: TGTGCCAGCCGATATTACCCCTACAATGAGCAGTTCTTC. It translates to CASRYYPYNEQFF.

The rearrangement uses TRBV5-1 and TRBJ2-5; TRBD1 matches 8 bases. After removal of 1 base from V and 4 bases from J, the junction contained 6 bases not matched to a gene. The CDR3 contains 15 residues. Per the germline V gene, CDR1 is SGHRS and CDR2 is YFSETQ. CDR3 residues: CASSLQGALGETQYF. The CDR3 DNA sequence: TGCGCCAGCAGCTTGCAGGGGGCATTGGGAGAGACCCAGTACTTC.

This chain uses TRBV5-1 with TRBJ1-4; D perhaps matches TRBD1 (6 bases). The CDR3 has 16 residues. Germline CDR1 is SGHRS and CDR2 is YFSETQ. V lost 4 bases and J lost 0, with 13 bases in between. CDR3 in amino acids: CASSPPGDSTNEKLFF. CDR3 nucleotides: TGCGCCAGCAGCCCCCCAGGGGACTCAACTAATGAAAAACTGTTTTTT.

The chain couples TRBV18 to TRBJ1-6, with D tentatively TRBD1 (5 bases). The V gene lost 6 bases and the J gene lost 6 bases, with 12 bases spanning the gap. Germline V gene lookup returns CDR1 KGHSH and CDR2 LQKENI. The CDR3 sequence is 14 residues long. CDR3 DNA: TGTGCCAGCTCTCCTGGGACGGCTAATTCACCCCTCCACTTT. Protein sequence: CASSPGTANSPLHF.

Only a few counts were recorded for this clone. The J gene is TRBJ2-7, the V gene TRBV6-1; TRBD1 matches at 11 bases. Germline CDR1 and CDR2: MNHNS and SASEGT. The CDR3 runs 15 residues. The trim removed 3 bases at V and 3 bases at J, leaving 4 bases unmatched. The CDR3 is CASSEPGQGGYEQYF. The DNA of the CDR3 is TGTGCCAGCAGTGAGCCGGGACAGGGGGGCTACGAGCAGTACTTC.

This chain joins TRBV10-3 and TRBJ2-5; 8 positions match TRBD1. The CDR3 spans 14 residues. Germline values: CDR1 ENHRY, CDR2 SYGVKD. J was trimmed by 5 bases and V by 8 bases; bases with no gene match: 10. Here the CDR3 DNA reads TGTGCCATCGCCACGCAGGGGGCATGGGAGACCCAGTACTTC. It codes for CAIATQGAWETQYF.

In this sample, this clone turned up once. As DNA, the CDR3 is TGTGCCAGTAGTCCCTCCGGACAGGGTCCCTACGAGCAGTACTTC. Translated: CASSPSGQGPYEQYF. The chain is built from TRBV19 and TRBJ2-7; 8 nucleotides align to TRBD1. There are 15 residues in the CDR3. Germline V lookup: CDR1 LNHDA, CDR2 SQIVND (reference sequence). V shed 5 bases, J shed 2 bases, and the junction held 8 bases outside the gene matches.

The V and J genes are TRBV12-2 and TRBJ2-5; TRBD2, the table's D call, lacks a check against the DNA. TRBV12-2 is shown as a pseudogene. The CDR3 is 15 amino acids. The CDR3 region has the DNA TGTGCAAGTCGCTTAGCGCGTGCGGTGCAAGAGACCCAGTACTTC. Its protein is CASRLARAVQETQYF.

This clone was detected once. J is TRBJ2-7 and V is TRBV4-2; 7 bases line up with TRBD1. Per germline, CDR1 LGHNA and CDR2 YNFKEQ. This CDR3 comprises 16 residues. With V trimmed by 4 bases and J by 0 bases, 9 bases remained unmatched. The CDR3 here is CASSRTGTVTSYEQYF. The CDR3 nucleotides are TGTGCCAGCAGCCGCACCGGGACAGTGACCTCCTACGAGCAGTACTTC.

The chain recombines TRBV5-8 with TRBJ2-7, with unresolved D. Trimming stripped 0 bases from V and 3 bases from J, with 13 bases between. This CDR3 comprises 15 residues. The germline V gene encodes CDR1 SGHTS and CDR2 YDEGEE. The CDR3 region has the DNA TGTGCCAGCAGCTTGGGGAGTTGGCTCTACTACGAGCAGTACTTC. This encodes CASSLGSWLYYEQYF. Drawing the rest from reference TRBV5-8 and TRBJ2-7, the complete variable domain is EAGVTQSPTHLIKTRGQQATLRCSPISGHTSVYWYQQALGLGLQFLLWYDEGEERNRGNFPPRFSGRQFPNYSSELNVNALELEDSALYLCASSLGSWLYYEQYFGPGTRLTVT.

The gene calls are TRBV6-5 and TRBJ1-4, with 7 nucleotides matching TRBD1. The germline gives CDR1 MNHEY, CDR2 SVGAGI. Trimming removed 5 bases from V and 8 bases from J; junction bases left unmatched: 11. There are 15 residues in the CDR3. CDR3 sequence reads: CASSRWGDSEEKLFF. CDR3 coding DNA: TGTGCCAGCAGTCGTTGGGGGGACAGCGAAGAAAAACTGTTTTTT.

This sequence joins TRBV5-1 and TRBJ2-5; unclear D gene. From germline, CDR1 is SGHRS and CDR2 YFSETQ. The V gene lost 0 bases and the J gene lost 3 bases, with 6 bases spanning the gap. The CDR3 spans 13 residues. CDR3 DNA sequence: TGCGCCAGCAGCTTGGCGGGTAAAGAGACCCAGTACTTC. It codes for CASSLAGKETQYF.

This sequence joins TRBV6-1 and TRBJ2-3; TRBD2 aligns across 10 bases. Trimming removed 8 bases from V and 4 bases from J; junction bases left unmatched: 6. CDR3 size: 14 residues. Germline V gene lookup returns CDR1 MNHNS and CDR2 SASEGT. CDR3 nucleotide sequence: TGTGCCAGCTCTAGCGGGGGTTTTGCAGATACGCAGTATTTT. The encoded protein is CASSSGGFADTQYF.

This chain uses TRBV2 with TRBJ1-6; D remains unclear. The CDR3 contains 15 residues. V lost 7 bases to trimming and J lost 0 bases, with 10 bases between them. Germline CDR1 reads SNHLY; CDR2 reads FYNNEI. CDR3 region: CASKEGGSYNSPLHF. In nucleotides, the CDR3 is TGTGCCAGCAAAGAAGGAGGCTCCTATAATTCACCCCTCCACTTT.

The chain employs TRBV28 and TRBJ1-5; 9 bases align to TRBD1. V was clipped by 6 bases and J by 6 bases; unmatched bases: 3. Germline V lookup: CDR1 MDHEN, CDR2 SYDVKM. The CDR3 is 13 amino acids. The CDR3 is CASRGTGTQPQHF. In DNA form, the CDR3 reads TGTGCCAGCAGGGGGACAGGGACTCAGCCCCAGCATTTT.

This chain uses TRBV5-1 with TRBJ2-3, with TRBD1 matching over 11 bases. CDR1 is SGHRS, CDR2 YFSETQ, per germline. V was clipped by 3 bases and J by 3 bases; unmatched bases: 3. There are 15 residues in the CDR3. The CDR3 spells CASSSGTGGTDTQYF. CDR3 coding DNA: TGCGCCAGCAGCTCGGGGACAGGGGGAACAGATACGCAGTATTTT.

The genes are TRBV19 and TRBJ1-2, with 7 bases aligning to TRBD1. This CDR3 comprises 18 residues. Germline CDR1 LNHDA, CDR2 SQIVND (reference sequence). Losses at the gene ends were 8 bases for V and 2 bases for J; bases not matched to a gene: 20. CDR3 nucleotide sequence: TGTGCCAGTGGGTTTAGGCTCGGTGACGACAGGGAGAACTATGGCTACACCTTC. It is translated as CASGFRLGDDRENYGYTF.

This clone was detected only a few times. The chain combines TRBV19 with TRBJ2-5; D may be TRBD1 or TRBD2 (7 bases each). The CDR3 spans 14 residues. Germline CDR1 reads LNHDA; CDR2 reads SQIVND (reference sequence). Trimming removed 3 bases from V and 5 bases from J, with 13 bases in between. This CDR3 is CASSMQGGRETQYF. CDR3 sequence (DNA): TGTGCCAGTAGTATGCAGGGGGGGCGGGAGACCCAGTACTTC.

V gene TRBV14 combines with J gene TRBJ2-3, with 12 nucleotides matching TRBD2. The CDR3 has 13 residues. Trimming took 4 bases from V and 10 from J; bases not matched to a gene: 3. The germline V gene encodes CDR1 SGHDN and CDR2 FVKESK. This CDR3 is CASSPGLAGPQYF. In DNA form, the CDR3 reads TGTGCCAGCAGCCCTGGACTAGCGGGACCGCAGTATTTT.

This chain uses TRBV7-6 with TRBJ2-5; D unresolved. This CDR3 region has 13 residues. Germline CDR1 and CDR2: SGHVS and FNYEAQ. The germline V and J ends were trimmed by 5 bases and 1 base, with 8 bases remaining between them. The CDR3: CASSLPGQETQYF. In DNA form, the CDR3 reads TGTGCCAGCAGCCTGCCTGGCCAAGAGACCCAGTACTTC.

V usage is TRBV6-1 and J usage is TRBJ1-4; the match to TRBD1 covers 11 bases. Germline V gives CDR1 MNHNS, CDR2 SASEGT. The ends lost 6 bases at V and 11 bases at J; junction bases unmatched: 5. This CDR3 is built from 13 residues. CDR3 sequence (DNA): TGTGCCAGCAGGGACAGGGGGCTCGGGAAACTGTTTTTT. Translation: CASRDRGLGKLFF.

The CDR3 sequence is CASSLGGNTEAFF. The CDR3 region has the DNA TGTGCCAGTAGTCTAGGAGGGAACACTGAAGCTTTCTTT. The V call is TRBV19, the J call TRBJ1-1; D gene ambiguous. This CDR3 has 13 amino acids. Deletions cut 5 bases from V and 1 base from J, with 8 bases between. Germline CDR1 reads LNHDA; CDR2 reads SQIVND (reference sequence). The complete variable domain, with remaining parts taken from reference TRBV19 and TRBJ1-1, reads DGGITQSPKYLFRKEGQNVTLSCEQNLNHDAMYWYRQDPGQGLRLIYYSQIVNDFQKGDIAEGYSVSREKKESFPLTVTSAQKNPTAFYLCASSLGGNTEAFFGQGTRLTVV.

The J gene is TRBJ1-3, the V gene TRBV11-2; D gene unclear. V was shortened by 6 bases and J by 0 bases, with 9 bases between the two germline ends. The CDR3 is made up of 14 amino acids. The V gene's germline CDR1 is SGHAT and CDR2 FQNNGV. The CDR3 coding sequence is TGTGCCAGCAGTCCAGACCTCTCTGGAAACACCATATATTTT. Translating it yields CASSPDLSGNTIYF.

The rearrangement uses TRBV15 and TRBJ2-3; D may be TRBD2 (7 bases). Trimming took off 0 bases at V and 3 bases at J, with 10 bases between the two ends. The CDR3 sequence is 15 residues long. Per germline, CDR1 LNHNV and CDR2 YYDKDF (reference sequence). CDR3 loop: CATSREGGATDTQYF. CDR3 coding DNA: TGTGCCACCAGCAGAGAGGGGGGGGCTACAGATACGCAGTATTTT.